One sample yielded the 29 T cell receptor beta chains listed below, sequenced in a study of blood T cell repertoires in COVID-19. Data came from immunoSEQ multiplex PCR; TCRdb stores just in-frame clones and leaves some out. The sample shows under 200,000 clones, 77% of them seen only once. Specimen: peripheral blood. These receptors originate from a man in his 70s with acute or convalescent COVID-19.

The chain recombines TRBV25-1 with TRBJ1-1; D might be TRBD1 (5 bases). Germline CDR1 is MGHDK and CDR2 is SYGVNS. V was cut by 5 bases and J by 0 bases, with 10 bases left in between. The CDR3 has 14 residues. The CDR3 region has the DNA TGTGCCAGCAGTCGAGGAGGGGTGAACACTGAAGCTTTCTTT. It translates to CASSRGGVNTEAFF.

V is TRBV15 and J is TRBJ2-7; 8 bases fit TRBD1. The CDR3 runs to 16 residues. Unmatched junction bases numbered 7, after V lost 2 bases and J lost 1 base. The germline gives CDR1 LNHNV, CDR2 YYDKDF (reference sequence). CDR3 coding DNA: TGTGCCACCAGCAGATTATGGACAGGGAGTTCCTACGAGCAGTACTTC. It encodes CATSRLWTGSSYEQYF.

This chain connects TRBV5-1 to TRBJ2-7, with 7 bases fitting TRBD2. The V gene's germline CDR1 is SGHRS and CDR2 YFSETQ. The CDR3 covers 15 residues. J gave up 2 bases and V 4 bases, and 9 bases lay outside the gene matches. In nucleotides, the CDR3 is TGCGCCAGCAGCAGGGAGGGGACGGCTACCTACGAGCAGTACTTC. It codes for CASSREGTATYEQYF.

V is TRBV29-1 and J is TRBJ1-2; D is perhaps TRBD1 (6 bases). The CDR3 length is 13 residues. Germline CDR1 reads SQVTM; CDR2 reads ANQGSEA. With 2 bases removed from V and 6 bases from J, the gap between germline ends came to 13 bases. The CDR3 DNA follows: TGCAGCGTTGAAAGTGTTACAGGGAATGGCTACACCTTC. Protein product: CSVESVTGNGYTF.

This clone appeared a few times. The chain has TRBV5-1 and TRBJ1-2, with D perhaps TRBD1 (6 bases). This CDR3 has 14 amino acids. Per the germline V gene, CDR1 is SGHRS and CDR2 is YFSETQ. V gave up 2 bases and J gave up 7 bases, with 15 bases separating them. In DNA, the CDR3 is TGCGCCAGCAGCTTAGGGGGGGCGCGTAGTGGCTACACCTTC. As protein: CASSLGGARSGYTF.

This chain links TRBV27 with TRBJ2-3; 8 bases line up with TRBD2. Germline V gives CDR1 MNHEY, CDR2 SMNVEV (reference sequence). V lost 7 bases and J lost 5; bases outside the gene matches: 14. The CDR3 runs 16 residues. The CDR3 bases are TGTGCCAGCATTGGGGTTGGAGCGGGAGAACGAGATACGCAGTATTTT. Its translation is CASIGVGAGERDTQYF.

The V and J genes are TRBV30 and TRBJ2-5; D is possibly TRBD1 (6 bases). The germline CDR1 and CDR2 sequences are GTSNPN and SVGIG (reference sequence). The germline V and J ends were trimmed by 3 bases and 7 bases, with 15 bases remaining between them. The length of the CDR3 is 13 residues. CDR3 in amino acids: CAWRGASYGTQYF. The DNA of the CDR3 is TGTGCCTGGAGGGGGGCCTCCTACGGGACCCAGTACTTC.

The J gene is TRBJ1-3, the V gene TRBV5-4, with D possibly TRBD1 on 6 matching bases. Germline V gene sequence: CDR1 SGHNT, CDR2 YYREEE (reference sequence). The CDR3 runs to 16 residues. V was trimmed by 1 base and J by 0 bases, leaving 11 bases between them. For the CDR3, the DNA is TGTGCCAGCAGCTTGAAGACAGGCCCCTCTGGAAACACCATATATTTT. This sequence encodes CASSLKTGPSGNTIYF.

The CDR3 sequence: CASSSTGVGGYGYTF. The CDR3 DNA reads TGTGCCAGCAGCTCGACAGGGGTCGGTGGCTATGGCTACACCTTC. The V call is TRBV7-9, the J call TRBJ1-2; 8 bases map to TRBD1. J lost 4 bases, V lost 4 bases, and 8 bases had no gene match. This CDR3 comprises 15 residues. Looked up from germline, CDR1 is SEHNR and CDR2 is FQNEAQ (reference sequence).

Only a few counts were recorded for this clone. The chain carries TRBV20-1 and TRBJ2-3; TRBD2 aligns across 8 bases. Per germline, CDR1 DFQATT and CDR2 SNEGSKA (reference sequence). The trim removed 3 bases at V and 5 bases at J, leaving 16 bases unmatched. The length of the CDR3 is 17 residues. This CDR3 reads CSASGAGALLKGDTQYF. In DNA form, the CDR3 reads TGCAGTGCTAGTGGAGCGGGAGCCCTCCTCAAGGGAGATACGCAGTATTTT.

This clone was seen more than once but under ten times. The rearrangement uses TRBV4-1 and TRBJ2-3; possible D gene TRBD1, 5 bases. Germline lookup yields CDR1 MGHRA and CDR2 YSYEKL. There are 15 residues in the CDR3. V was clipped by 3 bases and J by 2 bases, with 12 bases between them. CDR3 loop: CASSQTDDLTDTQYF. CDR3 nucleotide sequence: TGCGCCAGCAGCCAGACAGACGACCTCACAGATACGCAGTATTTT.

This chain uses TRBV24-1 with TRBJ1-2, with a possible D match to TRBD1 (6 bases). There are 14 residues in the CDR3. V lost 3 bases and J lost 7, with 14 bases in between. Looked up from germline, CDR1 is KGHDR and CDR2 is SFDVKD. The CDR3 is CATSDLGHEAGYTF. CDR3 nucleotides: TGTGCCACCAGTGATCTGGGACACGAGGCTGGCTACACCTTC.

The rearrangement joins TRBV19 to TRBJ2-6, with TRBD2 as a possible D gene (5 bases). V was pared by 7 bases and J by 2 bases, with 9 bases between. The CDR3 length is 14 residues. The germline V gene encodes CDR1 LNHDA and CDR2 SQIVND (reference sequence). In nucleotides, the CDR3 is TGTGCCAGTACCCCCGGGGCTGGGGCCAACGTCCTGACTTTC. It codes for CASTPGAGANVLTF. The whole variable domain, filled in from reference TRBV19 and TRBJ2-6, reads DGGITQSPKYLFRKEGQNVTLSCEQNLNHDAMYWYRQDPGQGLRLIYYSQIVNDFQKGDIAEGYSVSREKKESFPLTVTSAQKNPTAFYLCASTPGAGANVLTFGAGSRLTVL.

This clone occurred a few times. The chain is built from TRBV2 and TRBJ2-5; 10 bases agree with TRBD2. This CDR3 has 16 amino acids. With V trimmed by 3 bases and J by 3 bases, 7 bases remained unmatched. Germline CDR1 and CDR2: SNHLY and FYNNEI. The CDR3 is CASSDRLAGVEETQYF. CDR3 in DNA: TGTGCCAGCAGTGACCGCCTAGCGGGAGTTGAAGAGACCCAGTACTTC.

The chain combines TRBV20-1 with TRBJ1-1; D is unresolved. The germline V gene has CDR1 DFQATT and CDR2 SNEGSKA (reference sequence). V was cut by 6 bases and J by 0 bases, with 5 bases left in between. This CDR3 comprises 11 residues. In nucleotides, the CDR3 is TGCAGTGCCAGGCTGAACACTGAAGCTTTCTTT. Translation: CSARLNTEAFF.

The chain recombines TRBV4-1 with TRBJ2-5; possibly TRBD2 for D (5 bases). The V end was cut by 6 bases, the J end by 0 bases, with 11 bases between. This CDR3 has 14 amino acids. Germline V gene data show CDR1 as MGHRA and CDR2 as YSYEKL. The CDR3 coding sequence is TGCGCCAGCAGAGAAACGGACTACCAAGAGACCCAGTACTTC. This gives the protein CASRETDYQETQYF.

This sequence joins TRBV5-1 and TRBJ2-5; TRBD2 aligns across 10 bases. CDR1 and CDR2 (germline): SGHRS, YFSETQ. J was trimmed by 3 bases and V by 3 bases; bases with no gene match: 2. The CDR3 sequence is 14 residues long. The CDR3 is CASSYGLAEETQYF. CDR3 nucleotide sequence: TGCGCCAGCAGCTATGGACTAGCGGAAGAGACCCAGTACTTC.

The V call is TRBV14, the J call TRBJ2-1; D gene unclear. The CDR3 consists of 15 residues. Germline V CDR1 and CDR2: SGHDN, FVKESK. V lost 0 bases to trimming and J lost 3 bases, with 9 bases between them. CDR3 nucleotides: TGTGCCAGCAGCCAAGACTTTCAGGTCTACAATGAGCAGTTCTTC. Translating gives CASSQDFQVYNEQFF.

This chain uses TRBV28 with TRBJ2-7; TRBD1 aligns across 7 bases. The germline V gene has CDR1 MDHEN and CDR2 SYDVKM. There are 13 residues in the CDR3. Trimming at V came to 7 bases and at J to 7 bases, leaving 10 bases not matched to a gene. CDR3 residues: CASTLGRGREQYF. CDR3 bases: TGTGCCAGCACCCTGGGAAGGGGGCGAGAGCAGTACTTC. Full variable domain (remainder filled in from reference TRBV28 and TRBJ2-7): DVKVTQSSRYLVKRTGEKVFLECVQDMDHENMFWYRQDPGLGLRLIYFSYDVKMKEKGDIPEGYSVSREKKERFSLILESASTNQTSMYLCASTLGRGREQYFGPGTRLTVT.

This sequence joins TRBV3-1 (or the pseudogene TRBV3-2) and TRBJ2-3; TRBD1 might be the D (5 bases). CDR1 is LGHDT, CDR2 YNNKEL, per germline (reference sequence). The CDR3 length is 15 residues. Trimming took 4 bases from V and 1 from J, leaving 12 bases between them. CDR3 protein: CASSPSRRGTDTQYF. The CDR3 DNA reads as TGTGCCAGCAGCCCAAGTCGCAGGGGCACAGATACGCAGTATTTT.

This sequence joins TRBV19 and TRBJ2-3, with 9 bases identical to TRBD2. Germline V gene sequence: CDR1 LNHDA, CDR2 SQIVND (reference sequence). With 4 bases clipped from V and 6 bases from J, the junction kept 8 bases outside the gene matches. The CDR3 contains 15 residues. The chain's CDR3 is CASSTVAGVGDTQYF. For the CDR3, the DNA is TGTGCCAGTAGTACGGTAGCGGGAGTAGGGGATACGCAGTATTTT. Full variable domain (outside the CDR3, taken from reference TRBV19 and TRBJ2-3): DGGITQSPKYLFRKEGQNVTLSCEQNLNHDAMYWYRQDPGQGLRLIYYSQIVNDFQKGDIAEGYSVSREKKESFPLTVTSAQKNPTAFYLCASSTVAGVGDTQYFGPGTRLTVL.

This clone was observed a single time. The chain is built from TRBV11-2 and TRBJ2-7; TRBD1 matches at 9 bases. The V and J ends lost 7 bases and 7 bases, in that order; junction bases with no gene match: 8. There are 13 residues in the CDR3. Looked up from germline, CDR1 is SGHAT and CDR2 is FQNNGV. CDR3 sequence (DNA): TGTGCCAGCAACCGGGACAGGGAAGGAGAGCAGTACTTC. It specifies CASNRDREGEQYF.

This chain joins TRBV5-4 and TRBJ1-5, with D unclear. This CDR3 comprises 13 residues. Trimming removed 2 bases at V and 5 bases at J, with 8 bases between. Germline-derived CDR1 and CDR2 are SGHNT and YYREEE (reference sequence). The CDR3 sequence is CASSFQAYQPQHF. DNA for the CDR3: TGTGCCAGCAGCTTCCAAGCTTATCAGCCCCAGCATTTT. Looking up the rest from reference TRBV5-4 and TRBJ1-5 gives the full variable domain: ETGVTQSPTHLIKTRGQQVTLRCSSQSGHNTVSWYQQALGQGPQFIFQYYREEENGRGNFPPRFSGLQFPNYSSELNVNALELDDSALYLCASSFQAYQPQHFGDGTRLSIL.

V is TRBV25-1 and J is TRBJ2-3, with 7 bases lining up with TRBD2. The germline V gene has CDR1 MGHDK and CDR2 SYGVNS. Losses at the gene ends were 2 bases for V and 3 bases for J; bases not matched to a gene: 8. This CDR3 is 16 amino acids long. The CDR3 here is CASSEGREPRTDTQYF. The CDR3 region has the DNA TGTGCCAGCAGTGAAGGGCGGGAGCCCCGGACAGATACGCAGTATTTT.

V and J are TRBV6-7 and TRBJ2-1; possible D gene TRBD2, 7 bases. TRBV6-7 carries the ORF label, with uncertain function. Trimming cost V 0 bases and J 9 bases, with 12 bases left between them. The CDR3 spans 14 residues. The CDR3 DNA reads TGTGCCAGCAGTTACTCACCGGGGGGCACTGAGCAGTTCTTC. Its protein is CASSYSPGGTEQFF.

V gene TRBV6-1 combines with J gene TRBJ1-5, with a possible D match to TRBD1 (5 bases). With 4 bases removed from V and 0 bases from J, the gap between germline ends came to 13 bases. The CDR3 loop spans 16 amino acids. CDR1 MNHNS and CDR2 SASEGT come from the germline V gene. The CDR3 DNA sequence: TGTGCCAGCAGTGCCCCCGGGGGTTATAGCAATCAGCCCCAGCATTTT. Translated, it gives CASSAPGGYSNQPQHF.

The chain couples TRBV9 to TRBJ2-1, with a tentative D call TRBD2 (5 bases). The CDR3 runs to 15 residues. Trimming removed 3 bases at V and 1 base at J, with 11 bases between. Germline CDR1 SGDLS, CDR2 YYNGEE. This CDR3 is CASSETGNSYNEQFF. The DNA for the CDR3 is TGTGCCAGCAGCGAGACCGGGAATTCCTACAATGAGCAGTTCTTC.

The V gene is TRBV5-4, the J gene TRBJ2-5; the match to TRBD1 covers 10 bases. CDR3 size: 13 residues. Germline V gives CDR1 SGHNT, CDR2 YYREEE (reference sequence). V was clipped by 3 bases and J by 5 bases; unmatched bases: 1. CDR3 nucleotide sequence: TGTGCCAGCAGCTGGGGACAGGGGGAGACCCAGTACTTC. Amino acid sequence: CASSWGQGETQYF.

The chain has TRBV2 and TRBJ2-3; D not certain. V lost 1 base, J lost 5 bases, and 10 bases lay in between. The CDR3 totals 14 residues. Germline CDR1 is SNHLY and CDR2 is FYNNEI. CDR3 nucleotide sequence: TGTGCCAGCAGTGAAGTCCAGATTTTAGATACGCAGTATTTT. It is translated as CASSEVQILDTQYF.